The rows below give T cell receptor beta chains drawn from one sample of a study of blood T cells in healthy people across ages. TCRdb re-analysed the 5' RACE reads in MiXCR, keeping a single row per CDR3 protein. This sample has over a million distinct CDR3 sequences; 45% occur once, and the top ten carry 15% to 20%. Sequenced: blood. These receptors all come from a woman aged 60-75 years in good health. CDR3s include the opening cysteine and the closing phenylalanine or tryptophan. A D gene is named only where the DNA matches it firmly. Clone size, where shown, is once, few, many, or a class for clones that have expanded.

abundance: -; v_gene: TRBV18; j_gene: TRBJ1-2; d_gene: -; CDR3aa: CASSPPADYYGYTF; CDR3nt: TGTGCCAGCTCACCACCGGCGGACTACTATGGCTACACCTTC
abundance: -; v_gene: TRBV12-3/TRBV12-4; j_gene: TRBJ1-2; d_gene: -; CDR3aa: CASRAQNLYGYTF; CDR3nt: TGTGCCAGCCGAGCCCAGAATCTTTATGGCTACACCTTC
abundance: -; v_gene: TRBV20-1; j_gene: TRBJ2-1; d_gene: TRBD2; CDR3aa: CSARSGSTWNEQFF; CDR3nt: TGCAGTGCTAGGAGCGGGAGTACGTGGAATGAGCAGTTCTTC
abundance: -; v_gene: TRBV20-1; j_gene: TRBJ1-2; d_gene: -; CDR3aa: CSAREYYGYTF; CDR3nt: TGCAGTGCTAGGGAGTACTATGGCTACACCTTC
abundance: few; v_gene: TRBV10-3; j_gene: TRBJ2-1; d_gene: -; CDR3aa: CAISESKGRINEQFF; CDR3nt: TGTGCCATCAGTGAGTCGAAGGGCAGAATCAATGAGCAGTTCTTC
abundance: -; v_gene: TRBV6-5; j_gene: TRBJ1-2; d_gene: -; CDR3aa: CASSYSRGNHGYTF; CDR3nt: TGTGCCAGCAGTTACTCGCGAGGGAATCATGGCTACACCTTC
abundance: -; v_gene: TRBV12-3/TRBV12-4; j_gene: TRBJ1-1; d_gene: -; CDR3aa: CASSLAINTEAFF; CDR3nt: TGTGCCAGCAGTTTAGCGATTAACACTGAAGCTTTCTTT
abundance: -; v_gene: TRBV7-2; j_gene: TRBJ2-7; d_gene: TRBD2; CDR3aa: CASSSRDLAGVRFDQYF; CDR3nt: TGTGCCAGCAGCTCAAGGGACCTAGCGGGAGTCCGGTTCGACCAGTACTTC
abundance: -; v_gene: TRBV20-1; j_gene: TRBJ2-3; d_gene: TRBD2; CDR3aa: CSVQRETDTQYF; CDR3nt: TGCAGTGTTCAGCGGGAGACGGATACGCAGTATTTT
abundance: -; v_gene: TRBV2; j_gene: TRBJ2-3; d_gene: -; CDR3aa: CASSEDGTLTDTQYF; CDR3nt: TGTGCCAGCAGTGAAGACGGGACACTCACAGATACGCAGTATTTT
abundance: few; v_gene: TRBV10-1; j_gene: TRBJ2-1; d_gene: TRBD2; CDR3aa: CASSERSSGRATQFF; CDR3nt: TGCGCCAGCAGTGAGCGCTCTAGCGGGAGGGCTACCCAGTTCTTC
abundance: few; v_gene: TRBV20-1; j_gene: TRBJ1-2; d_gene: -; CDR3aa: CSATRLQTNYGYTF; CDR3nt: TGCAGTGCTACCCGCCTCCAAACTAACTATGGCTACACCTTC
abundance: -; v_gene: TRBV30; j_gene: TRBJ1-6; d_gene: -; CDR3aa: CTWSNGGSNSPLHF; CDR3nt: TGTACCTGGAGTAATGGGGGCTCGAATTCACCCCTCCACTTT
abundance: few; v_gene: TRBV4-1; j_gene: TRBJ2-5; d_gene: TRBD2; CDR3aa: CASSQVAGERETQYF; CDR3nt: TGCGCCAGCAGCCAAGTTGCGGGAGAGCGGGAGACCCAGTACTTC
abundance: -; v_gene: TRBV10-3; j_gene: TRBJ2-1; d_gene: TRBD2; CDR3aa: CAISESTTSGVYNEQFF; CDR3nt: TGTGCCATCAGTGAGTCGACAACTAGCGGGGTCTACAATGAGCAGTTCTTC
abundance: few; v_gene: TRBV4-1; j_gene: TRBJ1-2; d_gene: -; CDR3aa: CASSQGTMGDYGYTF; CDR3nt: TGCGCCAGCAGCCAGGGGACTATGGGGGACTATGGCTACACCTTC
abundance: -; v_gene: TRBV9; j_gene: TRBJ2-1; d_gene: TRBD1; CDR3aa: CASSVGTGTAYNEQFF; CDR3nt: TGTGCCAGCAGCGTGGGGACCGGGACAGCCTACAATGAGCAGTTCTTC
abundance: few; v_gene: TRBV10-3; j_gene: TRBJ2-7; d_gene: TRBD2; CDR3aa: CAISESSSGISGEQYF; CDR3nt: TGTGCCATCAGTGAGTCGTCTAGCGGGATATCGGGCGAGCAGTACTTC
abundance: few; v_gene: TRBV5-6; j_gene: TRBJ1-2; d_gene: -; CDR3aa: CASSSRSDVGGYTF; CDR3nt: TGTGCCAGCAGCTCCCGGTCGGACGTAGGTGGCTACACCTTC
abundance: once; v_gene: TRBV11-2; j_gene: TRBJ2-5; d_gene: TRBD1; CDR3aa: CASSLVWDRVMGETQYF; CDR3nt: TGTGCCAGCAGCTTAGTTTGGGACAGGGTAATGGGAGAGACCCAGTACTTC
abundance: many; v_gene: TRBV7-2; j_gene: TRBJ1-4; d_gene: -; CDR3aa: CASSKDSATNEKLFF; CDR3nt: TGTGCCAGCAGCAAGGACTCCGCAACTAATGAAAAACTGTTTTTT
abundance: few; v_gene: TRBV20-1; j_gene: TRBJ2-1; d_gene: -; CDR3aa: CSARVWLEGNEQFF; CDR3nt: TGCAGTGCTAGAGTATGGCTAGAGGGCAATGAGCAGTTCTTC
abundance: few; v_gene: TRBV30; j_gene: TRBJ2-5; d_gene: -; CDR3aa: CAWKRETQYF; CDR3nt: TGTGCCTGGAAGAGAGAGACCCAGTACTTC
abundance: -; v_gene: TRBV14; j_gene: TRBJ2-5; d_gene: TRBD2; CDR3aa: CASSQDPAGALRETQYF; CDR3nt: TGTGCCAGCAGCCAAGATCCAGCGGGAGCGCTAAGAGAGACCCAGTACTTC
abundance: -; v_gene: TRBV7-2; j_gene: TRBJ2-3; d_gene: TRBD2; CDR3aa: CASSWTSASTDTQYF; CDR3nt: TGTGCCAGCAGCTGGACTAGCGCTAGCACAGATACGCAGTATTTT
abundance: many; v_gene: TRBV7-2; j_gene: TRBJ1-2; d_gene: TRBD1; CDR3aa: CASSQRPGGGYTF; CDR3nt: TGTGCCAGCAGCCAGCGGCCAGGGGGCGGCTACACCTTC
abundance: -; v_gene: TRBV15; j_gene: TRBJ2-4; d_gene: TRBD1; CDR3aa: CATSRDRGSGNIQYF; CDR3nt: TGTGCCACCAGCAGGGACAGGGGATCGGGAAACATTCAGTACTTC
abundance: -; v_gene: TRBV20-1; j_gene: TRBJ1-5; d_gene: -; CDR3aa: CSARGHGQDQPQHF; CDR3nt: TGCAGTGCTAGAGGACACGGGCAGGATCAGCCCCAGCATTTT
abundance: few; v_gene: TRBV5-1; j_gene: TRBJ1-2; d_gene: -; CDR3aa: CASSLGDLNYGYTF; CDR3nt: TGCGCCAGCAGCTTGGGAGATCTTAACTATGGCTACACCTTC
abundance: -; v_gene: TRBV7-9; j_gene: TRBJ2-3; d_gene: -; CDR3aa: CASSLELTDTQYF; CDR3nt: TGTGCCAGCAGCTTAGAACTGACAGATACGCAGTATTTT
abundance: -; v_gene: TRBV14; j_gene: TRBJ2-3; d_gene: TRBD2; CDR3aa: CASSPPSGSWSDTQYF; CDR3nt: TGTGCCAGCAGCCCGCCTAGCGGGAGTTGGTCAGATACGCAGTATTTT
abundance: -; v_gene: TRBV28; j_gene: TRBJ2-7; d_gene: -; CDR3aa: CASRPSGALYEQYF; CDR3nt: TGTGCCAGCAGGCCCTCCGGGGCTCTTTACGAGCAGTACTTC
abundance: -; v_gene: TRBV7-2; j_gene: TRBJ1-5; d_gene: TRBD1; CDR3aa: CASSLARVGQGPAQHF; CDR3nt: TGTGCCAGCAGCTTAGCGCGGGTTGGACAGGGCCCAGCCCAGCATTTT
abundance: few; v_gene: TRBV28; j_gene: TRBJ1-5; d_gene: -; CDR3aa: CASSLADSTNQPQHF; CDR3nt: TGTGCCAGCAGTTTAGCCGACAGTACTAATCAGCCCCAGCATTTT
abundance: -; v_gene: TRBV7-3; j_gene: TRBJ2-1; d_gene: -; CDR3aa: CASSHPGGREQFF; CDR3nt: TGTGCCAGCAGCCACCCCGGTGGTCGTGAGCAGTTCTTC
abundance: -; v_gene: TRBV29-1; j_gene: TRBJ1-1; d_gene: TRBD1; CDR3aa: CSAGTVNTEAFF; CDR3nt: TGCAGCGCAGGGACAGTGAACACTGAAGCTTTCTTT
abundance: few; v_gene: TRBV28; j_gene: TRBJ2-7; d_gene: -; CDR3aa: CASSKNRVTIYEQYF; CDR3nt: TGTGCCAGCAGCAAGAACAGGGTTACTATCTACGAGCAGTACTTC
abundance: few; v_gene: TRBV9; j_gene: TRBJ2-1; d_gene: -; CDR3aa: CASREGDSAYNEQFF; CDR3nt: TGTGCCAGCAGGGAGGGGGACAGTGCCTACAATGAGCAGTTCTTC
abundance: -; v_gene: TRBV20-1; j_gene: TRBJ2-1; d_gene: -; CDR3aa: CSAHYNNEQFF; CDR3nt: TGCAGTGCTCACTACAATAATGAGCAGTTCTTC
abundance: -; v_gene: TRBV29-1; j_gene: TRBJ2-7; d_gene: TRBD2; CDR3aa: CSVEGLSGRADNEQYF; CDR3nt: TGCAGCGTTGAAGGCCTTAGCGGGAGGGCCGACAATGAGCAGTACTTC
abundance: -; v_gene: TRBV20-1; j_gene: TRBJ2-1; d_gene: TRBD2; CDR3aa: CSAGELAGLYNEQFF; CDR3nt: TGCAGTGCTGGAGAGCTAGCGGGGCTCTACAATGAGCAGTTCTTC
abundance: many; v_gene: TRBV6-1; j_gene: TRBJ2-7; d_gene: TRBD2; CDR3aa: CASSPTSGAPYEQYF; CDR3nt: TGTGCCAGCAGTCCGACTAGCGGAGCGCCCTACGAGCAGTACTTC
abundance: few; v_gene: TRBV6-2/TRBV6-3; j_gene: TRBJ2-7; d_gene: -; CDR3aa: CASSYLSGSGHYEQYF; CDR3nt: TGTGCCAGCAGTTATCTCTCGGGGTCGGGCCACTACGAGCAGTACTTC
abundance: -; v_gene: TRBV6-6; j_gene: TRBJ1-5; d_gene: -; CDR3aa: CASSYSGSNQPQHF; CDR3nt: TGTGCCAGCAGTTACTCGGGTAGCAATCAGCCCCAGCATTTT
abundance: -; v_gene: TRBV2; j_gene: TRBJ2-1; d_gene: -; CDR3aa: CASSVSPHNEQFF; CDR3nt: TGTGCCAGCAGTGTTTCCCCACACAATGAGCAGTTCTTC